This T cell receptor beta chain was obtained from a study of blood T cell repertoires in COVID-19. The CDR3 is 13 residues long. CDR1 is MNHEY, CDR2 SMNVEV, per germline (reference sequence). The germline V and J ends were trimmed by 3 bases and 3 bases, with 9 bases remaining between them. Data came from immunoSEQ multiplex PCR; TCRdb stores just in-frame clones and leaves some out. The sample records around 100,000 clones, almost 80% being singletons. The material sequenced was peripheral blood. The chain carries TRBV27 and TRBJ2-7; tentatively, D is TRBD1 (6 bases). The sequence came from a man in his 70s with active or convalescent COVID-19. CDR3 protein: CASSFGRGYEQYF. As DNA, the CDR3 is TGTGCCAGCAGTTTTGGCAGGGGCTACGAGCAGTACTTC.